The clone carrying this TCR beta chain was seen at least ten times. The antigen is not known. The CDR3 consists of 19 residues. Trimming at V came to 2 bases and at J to 3 bases, leaving 13 bases not matched to a gene. CDR1 is ENHRY, CDR2 SYGVKD, per germline. Library preparation (for TCRbeta) was performed with unique molecular identifiers. TCRdb independently ran MiXCR on the PCR reads; one entry per CDR3 protein. The sample lists hundreds of thousands of distinct CDR3 sequences, 16% seen once, with approximately 44% in the top ten. This record comes from a study of T-cell reconstitution after alpha-beta-depleted transplantation in children. Overall study findings and caveats: Newly produced T cells mostly provided counts and TCRbeta diversity after one year, as hyperexpanded clones declined.

The input for sequencing was PBMCs, mostly from graft donor cells, taken 360 days after TCRalphabeta/CD19-depleted stem cell transplant. This sequence joins TRBV10-3 and TRBJ2-2; 9 positions agree with TRBD2. The clonotype comes from a male patient between 2 and 15 years old who had a stem cell transplant for acute lymphoblastic leukemia, so the T cells may come from the graft donor. CDR3 loop: CAISENLRISGRDTGELFF. The CDR3 DNA reads TGTGCCATCAGTGAGAACCTCCGAATTAGCGGGAGAGACACCGGGGAGCTGTTTTTT.